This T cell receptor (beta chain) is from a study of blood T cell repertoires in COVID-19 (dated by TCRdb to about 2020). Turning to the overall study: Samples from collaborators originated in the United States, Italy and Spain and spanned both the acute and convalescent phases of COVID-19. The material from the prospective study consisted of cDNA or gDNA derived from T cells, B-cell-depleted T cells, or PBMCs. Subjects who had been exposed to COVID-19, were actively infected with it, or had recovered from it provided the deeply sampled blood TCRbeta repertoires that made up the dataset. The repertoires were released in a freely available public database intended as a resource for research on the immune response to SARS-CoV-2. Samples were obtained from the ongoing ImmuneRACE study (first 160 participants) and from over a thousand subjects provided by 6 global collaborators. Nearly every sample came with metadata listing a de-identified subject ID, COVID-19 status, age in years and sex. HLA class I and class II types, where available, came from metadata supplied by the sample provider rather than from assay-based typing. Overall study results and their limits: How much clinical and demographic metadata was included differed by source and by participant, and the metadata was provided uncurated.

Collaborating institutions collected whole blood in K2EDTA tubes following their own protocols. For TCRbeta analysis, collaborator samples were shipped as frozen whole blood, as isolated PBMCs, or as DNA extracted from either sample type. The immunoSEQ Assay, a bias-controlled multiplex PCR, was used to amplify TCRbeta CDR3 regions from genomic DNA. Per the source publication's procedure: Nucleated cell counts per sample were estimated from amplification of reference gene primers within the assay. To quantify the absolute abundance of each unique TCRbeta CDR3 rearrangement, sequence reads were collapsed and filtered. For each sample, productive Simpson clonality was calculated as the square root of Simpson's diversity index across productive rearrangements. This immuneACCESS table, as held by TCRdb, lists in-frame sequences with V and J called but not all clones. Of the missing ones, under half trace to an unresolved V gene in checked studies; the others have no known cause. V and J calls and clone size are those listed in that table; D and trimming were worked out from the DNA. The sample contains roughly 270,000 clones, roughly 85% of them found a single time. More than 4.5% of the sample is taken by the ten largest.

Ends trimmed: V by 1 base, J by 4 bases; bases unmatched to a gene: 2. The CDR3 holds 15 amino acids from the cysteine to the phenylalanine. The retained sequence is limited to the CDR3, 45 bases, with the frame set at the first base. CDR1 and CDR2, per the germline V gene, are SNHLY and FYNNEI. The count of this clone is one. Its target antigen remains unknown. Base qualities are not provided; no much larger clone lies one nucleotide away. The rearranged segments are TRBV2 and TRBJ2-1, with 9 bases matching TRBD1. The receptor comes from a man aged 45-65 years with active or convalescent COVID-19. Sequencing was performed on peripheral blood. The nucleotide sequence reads TGTGCCAGCAGTGAAGGGACAGGGGTTTACAATGAGCAGTTCTTC. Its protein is CASSEGTGVYNEQFF. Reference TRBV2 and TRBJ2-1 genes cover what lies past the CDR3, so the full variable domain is EPEVTQTPSHQVTQMGQEVILRCVPISNHLYFYWYRQILGQKVEFLVSFYNNEISEKSEIFDDQFSVERPDGSNFTLKIRSTKLEDSAMYFCASSEGTGVYNEQFFGPGTRLTVL.